A single sample gave rise to the 2 T cell receptor beta chains below, sequenced in a study of cytomegalovirus exposure and HLA in healthy donors. Primers for the PCR totalled 60 Vbeta and 13 Jbeta. TCRdb keeps only in-frame clones here, not all; method: immunoSEQ multiplex PCR. The sample includes 45,000 to 65,000 clones, 82% of them seen just once. The specimen was PBMCs. Receptors were obtained from a woman between 18 and 29 years old in good health and CMV-seronegative.

Concerning this clone: The junction does not match germline at one end; this may be a read error. V gene TRBV7-7 combines with J gene TRBJ2-7, with TRBD2 identical over 9 bases. The CDR3 runs 14 residues. The germline gives CDR1 SSHAT, CDR2 FNYEAQ (reference sequence). CDR3 sequence: CASSLAGDSYEQYF. CDR3 sequence (DNA): TGTGCTAGCAGCTTAGCGGGGGACAGCTACGAGCAGTACTTC.

V usage is TRBV19 and J usage is TRBJ1-5; TRBD1 matches 8 bases. This CDR3 spans 15 amino acids. Germline CDR1 reads LNHDA; CDR2 reads SQIVND (reference sequence). V was clipped by 6 bases and J by 0 bases; unmatched bases: 4. CDR3 sequence: CASSTTGDSNQPQHF. In DNA form, the CDR3 reads TGTGCCAGTAGCACGACAGGGGATAGCAATCAGCCCCAGCATTTT.